This record looks at one T cell receptor beta chain sequence and its context. The sample holds a few counts of this clone. What this receptor recognizes is not known. Within one base of it there is no much larger clone, and no base qualities were kept. Library preparation was by the immunoSEQ multiplex PCR assay. To provide template for TCR sequencing, every sample had RNA extracted and reverse transcribed into cDNA. SuperScript III was used for first-strand cDNA synthesis, primed with a 2:1 mix of oligo-dT and random hexamers. A synthetic immune receptor repertoire was used to gauge amplification bias, and whatever bias remained was removed computationally. As for the authors' bioinformatics: Raw reads were preprocessed to remove errors, and CDR3 was defined according to IMGT conventions as the region from the conserved cysteine to phenylalanine. Clonality was computed by normalizing Shannon entropy by log2 of the number of productive unique TCRs and subtracting the result from 1. Whether scalp clones were CD4 or CD8 was inferred by matching scalp TCRbeta sequences against CD4 and CD8 repertoires sorted from blood. TCRdb's version of the immuneACCESS table is confined to in-frame rearrangements and falls short of the full clone set. An unresolved V gene accounts for under half of the shortfall where checked; the remainder is of unknown origin. V, J and clone size are taken as reported in that table, and D and trimming were inferred from the DNA itself. The table for this sample lists some 100,000 clones; 58% of them were counted only once. Clones ranked in the top ten supply approximately 29% of the sample.

These data come from a study of CD8+ T cells in alopecia areata (dated by TCRdb to between 2017 and 2018). The study in broad terms: The treated patients took part in an open-label pilot trial in which moderate-to-severe alopecia areata was treated with oral tofacitinib at 5 to 10 mg twice daily. RNA came from the PAXgene miRNA kit for fixed scalp, the miRNeasy kit for PBMCs, and the RNeasy kit for mouse skin. The study used high-throughput TCRbeta sequencing to examine T cell clonal expansion in alopecia areata, in both the C3H/HeJ mouse model and human patients. Patients received tofacitinib for 6 to 18 months and were then followed off drug for 6 months to check for delayed response and recurrence. Human TCRbeta sequencing covered scalp tissue and sorted CD4+ and CD8+ peripheral blood T cells from patchy and totalis/universalis alopecia areata patients and healthy controls. Clonality in the scalp was compared among normal scalp (n=4), patchy alopecia areata scalp (n=8), and alopecia totalis/universalis scalp (n=8). immunoSEQ multiplex PCR using 35 Vbeta forward primers and 13 Jbeta reverse primers was used to amplify TCRbeta CDR3 regions. Disease severity in treated patients was measured with the SALT score, which quantifies the percentage of affected scalp surface area. Biopsies were taken from tofacitinib-treated patients at baseline and again at 4 and 24 weeks into treatment, and several of those patients also had a later scalp biopsy.

According to the study, the label for this sample's time point signals: around 4 weeks on oral tofacitinib. In the paper's terms, the treatment or condition label means: oral pan-JAK inhibitor, 5-10 mg twice daily. From alopecia areata patients, peripheral blood was collected along with lesional scalp punch biopsies. PBMCs were separated by density centrifugation and stained for CD3, CD4 and CD8, after which CD4+ and CD8+ T cells were sorted on a FACSAria. What the work shows at the level of the full study, not this receptor alone: Resident alphabeta T cells in normal human skin are also sequenced, complicating scalp TCR repertoire analysis, unlike mouse skin dominated by gammadelta T cells. Tofacitinib significantly lowered scalp clonality and the number of expanded CD8+ clones among the top 100 scalp clones. Shared TCR sequences between patients were less evident than in mice, which may be partly attributable to HLA diversity in the patient population. Because the treated cohort was small and had just a single nonresponder, larger studies are needed to establish links between baseline CD8+ expansion and response. Compared with normal scalp, lesional scalp, particularly in alopecia totalis/universalis, had higher clonality and more expanded CD8+ clones, which suggests antigenic drive. During tofacitinib treatment, many expanded lesional clones remained in scalp and blood, and this persistence may partly explain relapse after treatment is stopped.

Here the sequenced sample was CD8+ T cells sorted from blood, taken at week 4, from a patient treated with tofacitinib. This receptor was identified in a human donor with alopecia areata.

The CDR3 amino acid sequence is: CASSESDSPLHF. The nucleotide sequence reads TGTGCCAGCAGTGAATCGGATTCACCCCTCCACTTT. The chain joins TRBV25-1 to TRBJ1-6; the D gene lacks a confident call. The CDR3 starts with the cysteine, ends with the phenylalanine, and has 12 residues. This entry keeps only the CDR3 DNA: 36 bases, framed from base 1. V and J are truncated by 1 base and 8 bases respectively, leaving an intervening sequence of 3 bases. The germline V gene provides CDR1 MGHDK and CDR2 SYGVNS. The reference TRBV25-1 and TRBJ1-6 proteins fill in what lies around the CDR3, so the full variable domain reads EADIYQTPRYLVIGTGKKITLECSQTMGHDKMYWYQQDPGMELHLIHYSYGVNSTEKGDLSSESTVSRIRTEHFPLTLESARPSHTSQYLCASSESDSPLHFGNGTRLTVT.